Listed below are T cell receptor beta chains from one sample, sequenced in a study of CD8 T cells in ankylosing spondylitis. TCRdb independently ran MiXCR on the 5' RACE reads; one entry per CDR3 protein. The sample consists of some 840,000 distinct CDR3 sequences, 12% of them appearing once. The material sequenced was blood, either unsorted or a sorted T cell fraction (not recorded which). These receptors were obtained from a male donor with ankylosing spondylitis. CDR3s include the opening cysteine and the closing phenylalanine or tryptophan. The D gene is left open where the match is weak. Expanded clones get a size class; other rows say once, few or many, or leave the size out.

clone_size d_call j_call v_call cdr3_nt cdr3_aa
- - TRBJ2-7 TRBV7-9 TGTGCCAGCACCCTTAGTGGTGGGGGCTACGAGCAGTACTTC CASTLSGGGYEQYF
- - TRBJ1-1 TRBV4-1 TGCGCCAGCAGCCAAAGGGTTACAAACACTGAAGCTTTCTTT CASSQRVTNTEAFF
once - TRBJ2-4 TRBV28 TGTGCCACCAGAAGAGAGGAGGACATTCAGTACTTC CATRREEDIQYF
few - TRBJ2-3 TRBV20-1 TGCAGTGCTAGACCACTAGATACGCAGTATTTT CSARPLDTQYF
few - TRBJ2-4 TRBV7-9 TGTGCCAGCAGCTACGAGGGGTGGATAGCCAAAAACATTCAGTACTTC CASSYEGWIAKNIQYF
many - TRBJ1-2 TRBV29-1 TGCAGCGCAGGACAGAACTATGGCTACACCTTC CSAGQNYGYTF
- - TRBJ2-6 TRBV4-3 TGCGCCAGCAGCCCCTCGGGGGCCCGCTCTGGGGCCAACGTCCTGACTTTC CASSPSGARSGANVLTF
- - TRBJ1-1 TRBV20-1 TGCAGTGCTACTCGGTTGAACACTGAAGCTTTCTTT CSATRLNTEAFF
- - TRBJ2-2 TRBV24-1 TGTGCCACCAGTGATTTGCTACAGAGCACCGGGGAGCTGTTTTTT CATSDLLQSTGELFF
few TRBD2 TRBJ2-1 TRBV14 TGTGCCAGCAGCCCGGGACTAGTTCTCGGGGATGAGCAGTTCTTC CASSPGLVLGDEQFF
many TRBD1 TRBJ2-7 TRBV7-2 TGTGCCAGCAGCACCAGACAGGGTTCCTACGAGCAGTACTTC CASSTRQGSYEQYF
- - TRBJ2-1 TRBV20-1 TGCAGTGCTTCTTCAGGGGGGGCGGCCTACAATGAGCAGTTCTTC CSASSGGAAYNEQFF
few TRBD1 TRBJ2-1 TRBV12-3/TRBV12-4 TGTGCCAGCAGGGGACAGTTCGGTTCCTACAATGAGCAGTTCTTC CASRGQFGSYNEQFF
few - TRBJ2-7 TRBV20-1 TGCAGTGCTAGAGAACAGGGTTCTGGGCGCGAGCAGTACTTC CSAREQGSGREQYF
few - TRBJ2-1 TRBV11-2 TGTGCCAGCAGCTTAGCTGGCCAGCAGTTCTTC CASSLAGQQFF
- TRBD2 TRBJ2-5 TRBV20-1 TGCAGTGCTAGAACTAGCGGGAGGAGGGTAGAGACCCAGTACTTC CSARTSGRRVETQYF
- - TRBJ1-2 TRBV3-1 TGTGCCAGCAGCCAAGACGGCGGACAGTCCTATGGCTACACCTTC CASSQDGGQSYGYTF
many TRBD1 TRBJ2-5 TRBV29-1 TGCAGCGTACCCGGGACAGGGGGTATCGCCGGAGAGACCCAGTACTTC CSVPGTGGIAGETQYF
few - TRBJ2-7 TRBV20-1 TGCAGTGCTATTGGACTACTCTCCTACGAGCAGTACTTC CSAIGLLSYEQYF
- - TRBJ2-2 TRBV9 TGTGCCAGCAGCGTAGTGACGAACACCGGGGAGCTGTTTTTT CASSVVTNTGELFF
few - TRBJ2-5 TRBV5-6 TGTGCCAGCAGCTTGACAGGGAGACAAGAGACCCAGTACTTC CASSLTGRQETQYF
many TRBD1 TRBJ2-1 TRBV20-1 TGCAGTGCTGTGCGGGACAGGGACAATGAGCAGTTCTTC CSAVRDRDNEQFF
- - TRBJ2-3 TRBV4-2 TGTGCCAGCAGCCAAGATCCGTCGAACACAGATACGCAGTATTTT CASSQDPSNTDTQYF
few - TRBJ2-3 TRBV10-3 TGTGCCATCAGGGACTTCTCCGTATCAGATACGCAGTATTTT CAIRDFSVSDTQYF
- TRBD2 TRBJ2-1 TRBV11-2 TGTGCCAGCAGCTTTGTTGGGACGACTAGCGCCCTCACGTACAATGAGCAGTTCTTC CASSFVGTTSALTYNEQFF
few TRBD1 TRBJ1-2 TRBV6-4 TGTGCCAGCAGTGACTCGGGGACAGGTCGAGGCTACACCTTC CASSDSGTGRGYTF
few - TRBJ1-4 TRBV9 TGTGCCAGCAGCGCCGAGTCAGGGGCTTGGGATGAAAAACTGTTTTTT CASSAESGAWDEKLFF
- TRBD1 TRBJ2-1 TRBV5-1 TGCGCCAGCAGCTGGGGACAGGGTGCCAACAATGAGCAGTTCTTC CASSWGQGANNEQFF
many - TRBJ2-3 TRBV29-1 TGCAGCTCCGACGAGGGAACAGATACGCAGTATTTT CSSDEGTDTQYF